Each of the 10 T cell receptor beta chains below was sequenced from the same sample in a study of blood T cell repertoires in COVID-19. Data came from immunoSEQ multiplex PCR; TCRdb stores just in-frame clones and leaves some out. The sample includes about 170,000 clones, 79% of them seen just once. The sample comprised PBMCs or T cells enriched from blood (not recorded which). Receptors originate from a woman in her 70s in a cohort exposed to, infected with or recovered from COVID-19 (not recorded which).

The V gene is TRBV2, the J gene TRBJ1-2; tentatively, D is TRBD1 (5 bases). CDR3 size: 12 residues. Trimming cost V 6 bases and J 7 bases, with 12 bases left between them. Germline lookup yields CDR1 SNHLY and CDR2 FYNNEI. DNA of the CDR3: TGTGCCAGCAGGAGGGGCGGGAGTGGCTACACCTTC. This codes for CASRRGGSGYTF.

This clone was picked up a small number of times. The chain has TRBV9 and TRBJ1-2; TRBD1 is a possible D gene (5 bases). V gave up 1 base and J gave up 4 bases, with 11 bases separating them. Germline V gives CDR1 SGDLS, CDR2 YYNGEE. The CDR3 runs 14 residues. The CDR3 reads CASSVPQGPYGYTF. The CDR3 DNA reads as TGTGCCAGCAGCGTACCTCAGGGCCCCTATGGCTACACCTTC.

This chain connects TRBV27 to TRBJ1-2, with 7 bases fitting TRBD1. The germline gives CDR1 MNHEY, CDR2 SMNVEV (reference sequence). After removal of 6 bases from V and 8 bases from J, the junction contained 12 bases not matched to a gene. The CDR3 extends over 14 amino acids. The CDR3 DNA sequence: TGTGCCAGCAGCCCAAGGGGGCGGGTAAGCGGCTACACCTTC. It yields the protein CASSPRGRVSGYTF.

Remarks on this clone: The same CDR3 arises from other DNA sequences in this sample as well. The rearrangement links TRBV7-3 to TRBJ2-1; no clear D gene. This CDR3 region has 14 residues. Trimming shortened V by 6 bases and J by 5 bases, and 14 bases separated the two germline ends. Germline-derived CDR1 and CDR2 are SGHTA and FQGTGA. CDR3 amino acids: CASSPSGLNNEQFF. The CDR3 DNA reads TGTGCCAGCAGTCCGAGTGGGCTTAACAATGAGCAGTTCTTC. Filled out from reference TRBV7-3 and TRBJ2-1, the complete variable domain reads GAGVSQTPSNKVTEKGKYVELRCDPISGHTALYWYRQSLGQGPEFLIYFQGTGAADDSGLPNDRFFAVRPEGSVSTLKIQRTERGDSAVYLCASSPSGLNNEQFFGPGTRLTVL.

The chain combines TRBV3-1 (or the pseudogene TRBV3-2) with TRBJ2-2; 11 bases match TRBD2. CDR1 and CDR2 from the germline V gene are LGHDT and YNNKEL (reference sequence). The CDR3 runs to 18 residues. The trim removed 0 bases at V and 1 base at J, leaving 4 bases unmatched. CDR3: CASSQDLLAGGNTGELFF. The CDR3 coding sequence is TGTGCCAGCAGCCAAGATCTCCTAGCGGGAGGGAACACCGGGGAGCTGTTTTTT.

The chain links TRBV7-2 to TRBJ2-1, with D hard to call. The V end lost 5 bases, the J end lost 0 bases, and 14 bases lay between the germline ends. Per germline, CDR1 SGHTA and CDR2 FQGNSA. The CDR3 runs 16 residues. The CDR3 nucleotides read TGTGCCAGCAGCCCAACTTACGCGAGCTCCTACAATGAGCAGTTCTTC. It yields the protein CASSPTYASSYNEQFF.

V gene TRBV28 combines with J gene TRBJ1-6; maybe TRBD1 (5 bases). CDR1 and CDR2 from the germline V gene are MDHEN and SYDVKM. The CDR3 runs 13 residues. V was cut by 6 bases and J by 8 bases, with 11 bases left in between. CDR3 residues: CASRGGKDSPLHF. CDR3 in DNA: TGTGCCAGCAGGGGGGGGAAGGATTCACCCCTCCACTTT.

V usage is TRBV28 and J usage is TRBJ2-1; 11 bases agree with TRBD2. J gave up 7 bases and V 6 bases, and 11 bases lay outside the gene matches. The germline V gene has CDR1 MDHEN and CDR2 SYDVKM. The CDR3 length is 16 residues. The CDR3 sequence: CASRVIRTSGYNEQFF. CDR3 in DNA: TGTGCCAGCAGAGTGATAAGGACTAGCGGGTATAATGAGCAGTTCTTC.

The table lists this clone with a count of one. The genes are TRBV7-9 and TRBJ1-1; maybe TRBD1 (6 bases). The CDR3 totals 13 residues. Germline-derived CDR1 and CDR2 are SEHNR and FQNEAQ (reference sequence). V was shortened by 3 bases and J by 4 bases, with 9 bases between the two germline ends. CDR3 region: CASSFGQTTEAFF. The DNA of the CDR3 is TGTGCCAGCAGCTTTGGACAGACCACTGAAGCTTTCTTT.

The V gene is TRBV11-2, the J gene TRBJ1-1; TRBD1 matches at 10 bases. V shed 7 bases and J 7 bases; nucleotides not matched to a gene: 9. Germline-derived CDR1 and CDR2 are SGHAT and FQNNGV. This CDR3 spans 14 amino acids. The CDR3 spells CASTRTGGRGEAFF. CDR3 nucleotides: TGTGCCAGCACCCGGACAGGGGGAAGAGGTGAAGCTTTCTTT.